This T cell receptor (beta chain) was identified during a study of neoadjuvant anti-PD-1 for oral cavity cancer. The repertoire was sequenced with immunoSEQ multiplex PCR; TCRdb's copy has only in-frame clones and lacks some. The table includes about 68,000 clones, 85% detected once. Time point here: after neoadjuvant nivolumab, at surgical resection. These oral cavity squamous cell carcinomas were HPV-negative and locally advanced. Analysis of PBMCs was direct, with no culture step. The CDR3 extends over 12 amino acids. V was shortened by 0 bases and J by 7 bases, with 7 bases between the two germline ends. In germline, CDR1 is SGHTS, CDR2 YDEGEE.

Material: PBMCs, obtained after nivolumab (anti-PD-1) treatment. The TCR comes from a person aged 35-79 years with oral cavity squamous cell carcinoma. J is TRBJ1-2 and V is TRBV5-8, with D uncertain. CDR3 sequence (DNA): TGTGCCAGCAGCTTGGTTGGGCTTGGCTACACCTTC. Its translation: CASSLVGLGYTF. Full variable domain (rest looked up from reference TRBV5-8 and TRBJ1-2): EAGVTQSPTHLIKTRGQQATLRCSPISGHTSVYWYQQALGLGLQFLLWYDEGEERNRGNFPPRFSGRQFPNYSSELNVNALELEDSALYLCASSLVGLGYTFGSGTRLTVV.